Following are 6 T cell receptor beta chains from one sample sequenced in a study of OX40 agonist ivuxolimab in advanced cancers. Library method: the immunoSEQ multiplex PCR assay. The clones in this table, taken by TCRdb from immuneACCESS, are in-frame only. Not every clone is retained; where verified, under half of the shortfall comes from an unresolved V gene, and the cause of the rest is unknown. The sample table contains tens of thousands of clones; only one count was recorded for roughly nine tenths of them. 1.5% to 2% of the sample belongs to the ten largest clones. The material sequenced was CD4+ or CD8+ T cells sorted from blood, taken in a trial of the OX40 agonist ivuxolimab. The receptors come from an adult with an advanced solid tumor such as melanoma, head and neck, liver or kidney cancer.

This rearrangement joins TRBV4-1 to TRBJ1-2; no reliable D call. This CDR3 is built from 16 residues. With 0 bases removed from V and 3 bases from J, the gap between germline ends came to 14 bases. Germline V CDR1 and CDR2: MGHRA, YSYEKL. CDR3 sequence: CASSQDGSRRDYGYTF. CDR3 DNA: TGCGCCAGCAGCCAAGATGGTTCCAGGCGCGACTATGGCTACACCTTC.

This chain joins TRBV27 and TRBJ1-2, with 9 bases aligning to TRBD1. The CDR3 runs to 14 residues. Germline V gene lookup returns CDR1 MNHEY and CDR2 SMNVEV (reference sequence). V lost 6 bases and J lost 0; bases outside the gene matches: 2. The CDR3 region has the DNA TGTGCCAGCAGACGACAGGGGGCTAACTATGGCTACACCTTC. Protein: CASRRQGANYGYTF.

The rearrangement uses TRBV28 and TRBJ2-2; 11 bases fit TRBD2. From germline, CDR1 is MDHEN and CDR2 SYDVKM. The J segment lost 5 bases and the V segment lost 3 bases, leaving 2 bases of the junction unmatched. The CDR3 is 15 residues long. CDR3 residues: CASSFLAGGTGELFF. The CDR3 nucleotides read TGTGCCAGCAGTTTTCTAGCGGGAGGAACCGGGGAGCTGTTTTTT.

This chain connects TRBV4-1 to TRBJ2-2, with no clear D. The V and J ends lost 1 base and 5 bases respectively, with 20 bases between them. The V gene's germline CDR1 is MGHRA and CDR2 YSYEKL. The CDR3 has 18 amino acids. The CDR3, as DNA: TGCGCCAGCAGCCAAGTCCCCTGGTCGAATCGATATACCGGGGAGCTGTTTTTT. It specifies CASSQVPWSNRYTGELFF.

The CDR3, as DNA: TGTGCCTGGAGTGCGTGGGCCGGGGAGCTGTTTTTT. This sequence encodes CAWSAWAGELFF. This chain uses TRBV30 with TRBJ2-2; D unresolved. This CDR3 has 12 amino acids. The V gene lost 1 base and the J gene lost 6 bases, with 6 bases spanning the gap. CDR1 is GTSNPN, CDR2 SVGIG, per germline (reference sequence).

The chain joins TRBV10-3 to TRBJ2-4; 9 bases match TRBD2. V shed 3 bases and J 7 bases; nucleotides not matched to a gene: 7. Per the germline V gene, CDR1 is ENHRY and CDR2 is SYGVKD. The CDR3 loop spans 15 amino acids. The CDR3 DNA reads TGTGCCATCAGTGAAGGATCGGGACTAGCTAACATTCAGTACTTC. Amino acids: CAISEGSGLANIQYF.